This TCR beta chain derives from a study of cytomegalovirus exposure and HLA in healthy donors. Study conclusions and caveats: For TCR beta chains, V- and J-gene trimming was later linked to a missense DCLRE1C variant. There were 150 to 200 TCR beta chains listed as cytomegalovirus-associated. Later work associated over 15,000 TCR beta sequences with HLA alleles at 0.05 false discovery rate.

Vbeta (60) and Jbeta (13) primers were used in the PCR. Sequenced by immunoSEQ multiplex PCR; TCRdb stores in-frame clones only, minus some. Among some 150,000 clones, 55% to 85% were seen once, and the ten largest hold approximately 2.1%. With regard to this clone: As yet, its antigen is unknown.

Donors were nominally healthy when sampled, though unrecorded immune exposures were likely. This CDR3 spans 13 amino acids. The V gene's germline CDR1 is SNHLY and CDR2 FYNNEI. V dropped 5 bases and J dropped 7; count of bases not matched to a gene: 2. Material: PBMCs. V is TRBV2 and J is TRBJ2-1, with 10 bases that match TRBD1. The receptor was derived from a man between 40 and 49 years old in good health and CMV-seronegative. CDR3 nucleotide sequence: TGTGCCAGCAGTCAGGGACAGGGGAATGAGCAGTTCTTC. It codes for CASSQGQGNEQFF.